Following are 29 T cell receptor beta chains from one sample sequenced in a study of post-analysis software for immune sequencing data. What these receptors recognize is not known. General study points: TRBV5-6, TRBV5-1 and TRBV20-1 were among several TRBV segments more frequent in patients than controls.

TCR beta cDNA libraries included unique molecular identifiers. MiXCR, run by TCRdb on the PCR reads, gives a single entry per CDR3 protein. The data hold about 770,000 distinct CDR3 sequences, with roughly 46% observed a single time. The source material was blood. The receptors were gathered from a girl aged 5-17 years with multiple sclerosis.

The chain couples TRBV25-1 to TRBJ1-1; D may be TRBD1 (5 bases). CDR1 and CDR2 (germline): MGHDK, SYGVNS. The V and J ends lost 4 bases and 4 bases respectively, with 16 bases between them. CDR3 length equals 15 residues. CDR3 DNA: TGTGCCAGCAGTGGACCGGGGACGAGACGCACTGAAGCTTTCTTT. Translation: CASSGPGTRRTEAFF.

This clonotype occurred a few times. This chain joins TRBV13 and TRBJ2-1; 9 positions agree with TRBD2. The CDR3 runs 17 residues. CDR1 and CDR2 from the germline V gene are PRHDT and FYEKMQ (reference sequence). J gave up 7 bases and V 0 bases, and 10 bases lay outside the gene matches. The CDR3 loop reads CASSLGVAGVGKNEQFF. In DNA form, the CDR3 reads TGTGCCAGCAGCTTAGGGGTAGCGGGAGTCGGGAAGAATGAGCAGTTCTTC.

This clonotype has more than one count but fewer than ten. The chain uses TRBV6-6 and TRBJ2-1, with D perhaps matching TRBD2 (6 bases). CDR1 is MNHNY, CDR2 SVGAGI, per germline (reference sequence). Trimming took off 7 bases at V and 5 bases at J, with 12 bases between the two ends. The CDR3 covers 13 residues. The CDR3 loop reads CASTAAGNNEQFF. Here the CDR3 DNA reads TGTGCCAGCACAGCCGCGGGGAACAATGAGCAGTTCTTC.

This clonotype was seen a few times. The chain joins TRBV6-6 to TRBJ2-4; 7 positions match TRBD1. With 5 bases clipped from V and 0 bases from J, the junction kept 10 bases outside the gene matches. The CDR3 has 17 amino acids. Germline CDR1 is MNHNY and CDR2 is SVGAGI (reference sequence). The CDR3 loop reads CASSPPGQVLAKNIQYF. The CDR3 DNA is TGTGCCAGCAGTCCACCCGGACAGGTCCTAGCCAAAAACATTCAGTACTTC.

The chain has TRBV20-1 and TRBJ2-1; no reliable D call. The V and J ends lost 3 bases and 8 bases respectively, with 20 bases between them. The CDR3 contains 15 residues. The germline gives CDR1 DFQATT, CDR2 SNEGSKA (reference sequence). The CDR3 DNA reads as TGCAGTGCTAGGGGCCGAGATAGGAGTATCCATGAGCAGTTCTTC. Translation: CSARGRDRSIHEQFF.

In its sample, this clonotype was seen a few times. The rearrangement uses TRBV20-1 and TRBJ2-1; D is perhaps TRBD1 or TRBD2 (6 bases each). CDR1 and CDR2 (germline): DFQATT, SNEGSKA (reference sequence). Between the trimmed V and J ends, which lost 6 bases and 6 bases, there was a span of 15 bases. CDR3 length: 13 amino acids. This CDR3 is CSAQEGGPNEQFF. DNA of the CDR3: TGCAGTGCCCAAGAGGGGGGCCCCAATGAGCAGTTCTTC.

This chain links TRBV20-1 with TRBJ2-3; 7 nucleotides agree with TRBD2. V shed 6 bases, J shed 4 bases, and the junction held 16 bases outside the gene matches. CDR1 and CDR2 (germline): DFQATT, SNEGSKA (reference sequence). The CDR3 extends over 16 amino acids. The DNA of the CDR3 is TGCAGTGCGCGAGAGCCCCTTGGGAGGGGCCCAGATACGCAGTATTTT. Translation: CSAREPLGRGPDTQYF.

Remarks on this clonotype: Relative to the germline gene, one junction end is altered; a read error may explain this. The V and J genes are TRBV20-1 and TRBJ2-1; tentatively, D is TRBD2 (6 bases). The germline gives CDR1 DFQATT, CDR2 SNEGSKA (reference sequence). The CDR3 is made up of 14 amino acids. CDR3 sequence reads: CSARPFSGHNGQFF. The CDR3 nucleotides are TGCAGTGCTAGACCGTTTAGCGGCCACAATGGGCAGTTCTTC.

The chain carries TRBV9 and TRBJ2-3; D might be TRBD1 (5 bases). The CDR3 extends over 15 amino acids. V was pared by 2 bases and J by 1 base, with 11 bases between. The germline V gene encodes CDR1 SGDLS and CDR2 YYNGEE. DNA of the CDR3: TGTGCCAGCAGCGTGGGAAGGGGCGGCACAGATACGCAGTATTTT. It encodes CASSVGRGGTDTQYF.

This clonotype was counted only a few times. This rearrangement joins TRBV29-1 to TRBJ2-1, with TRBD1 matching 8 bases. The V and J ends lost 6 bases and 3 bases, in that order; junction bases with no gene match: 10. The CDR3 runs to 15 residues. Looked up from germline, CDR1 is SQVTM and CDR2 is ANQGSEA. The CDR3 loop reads CSVVGQGGFYNEQFF. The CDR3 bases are TGCAGCGTCGTTGGACAGGGTGGATTCTACAATGAGCAGTTCTTC.

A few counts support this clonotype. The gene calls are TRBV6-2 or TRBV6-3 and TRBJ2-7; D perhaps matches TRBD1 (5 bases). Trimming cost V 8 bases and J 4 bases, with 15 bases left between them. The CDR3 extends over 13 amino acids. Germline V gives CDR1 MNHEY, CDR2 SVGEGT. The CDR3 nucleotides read TGTGCCAGCGGCAGGGAACTCTTATACGAGCAGTACTTC. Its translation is CASGRELLYEQYF.

CDR3: CASSPGTSGDTQYF. The CDR3 bases are TGTGCCAGCAGTCCCGGGACTAGCGGGGATACGCAGTATTTT. The chain is built from TRBV6-4 and TRBJ2-3; 12 nucleotides agree with TRBD2. The CDR3 consists of 14 residues. V shed 5 bases, J shed 6 bases, and the junction held 3 bases outside the gene matches. Germline values: CDR1 MRHNA, CDR2 SNTAGT.

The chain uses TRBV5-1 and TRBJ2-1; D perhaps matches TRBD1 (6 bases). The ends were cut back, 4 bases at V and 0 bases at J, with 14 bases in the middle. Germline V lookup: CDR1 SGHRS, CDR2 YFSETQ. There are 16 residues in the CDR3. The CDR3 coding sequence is TGCGCCAGCAGCCCCACAGGGCTTCGCTCCTACAATGAGCAGTTCTTC. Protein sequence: CASSPTGLRSYNEQFF.

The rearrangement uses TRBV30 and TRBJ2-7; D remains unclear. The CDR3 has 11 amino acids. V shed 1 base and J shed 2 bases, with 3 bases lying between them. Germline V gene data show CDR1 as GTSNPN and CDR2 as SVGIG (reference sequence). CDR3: CAWSGAYEQYF. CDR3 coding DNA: TGTGCCTGGAGTGGCGCCTACGAGCAGTACTTC.

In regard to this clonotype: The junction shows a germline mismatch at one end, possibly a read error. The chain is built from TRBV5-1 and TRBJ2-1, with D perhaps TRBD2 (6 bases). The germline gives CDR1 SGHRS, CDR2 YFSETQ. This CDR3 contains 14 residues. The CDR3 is CASGLGLGDNEQFF. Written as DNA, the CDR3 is TGCGCCAGCGGCTTGGGACTGGGCGACAATGAGCAGTTCTTC.

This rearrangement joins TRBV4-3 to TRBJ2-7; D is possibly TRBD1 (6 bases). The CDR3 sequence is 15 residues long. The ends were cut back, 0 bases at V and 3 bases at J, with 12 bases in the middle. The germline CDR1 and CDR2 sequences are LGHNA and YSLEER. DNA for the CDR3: TGCGCCAGCAGCCAAGATGGGGGCAGGGACTACGAGCAGTACTTC. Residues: CASSQDGGRDYEQYF.

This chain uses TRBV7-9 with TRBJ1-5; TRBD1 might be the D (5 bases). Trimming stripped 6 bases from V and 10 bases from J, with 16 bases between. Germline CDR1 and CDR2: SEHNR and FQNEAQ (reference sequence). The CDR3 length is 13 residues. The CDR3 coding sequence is TGTGCCAGCAGAGGTGAGGGGCGAAGTCCCCAGCATTTT. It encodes CASRGEGRSPQHF.

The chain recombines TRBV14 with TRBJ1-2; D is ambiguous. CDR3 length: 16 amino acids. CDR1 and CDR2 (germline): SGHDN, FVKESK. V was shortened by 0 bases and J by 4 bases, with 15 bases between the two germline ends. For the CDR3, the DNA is TGTGCCAGCAGCCAAGAAGCGGCGGCGGGGTTCTATGGCTACACCTTC. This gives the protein CASSQEAAAGFYGYTF. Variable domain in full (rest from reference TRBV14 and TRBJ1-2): EAGVTQFPSHSVIEKGQTVTLRCDPISGHDNLYWYRRVMGKEIKFLLHFVKESKQDESGMPNNRFLAERTGGTYSTLKVQPAELEDSGVYFCASSQEAAAGFYGYTFGSGTRLTVV.

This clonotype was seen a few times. The CDR3 is CASSSKLAGTQETQYF. The CDR3 coding sequence is TGTGCCAGCAGCTCGAAATTAGCGGGAACCCAAGAGACCCAGTACTTC. The chain is built from TRBV5-6 and TRBJ2-5, with 8 positions matching TRBD2. There are 16 residues in the CDR3. Germline values: CDR1 SGHDT, CDR2 YYEEEE. Trimming at V came to 3 bases and at J to 1 base, leaving 8 bases not matched to a gene.

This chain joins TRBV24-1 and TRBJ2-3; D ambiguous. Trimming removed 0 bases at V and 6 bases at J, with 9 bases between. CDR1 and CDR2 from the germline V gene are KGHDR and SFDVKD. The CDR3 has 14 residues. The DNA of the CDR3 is TGTGCCACCAGTGATTTGGGCAGCTGGGATACGCAGTATTTT. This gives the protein CATSDLGSWDTQYF.

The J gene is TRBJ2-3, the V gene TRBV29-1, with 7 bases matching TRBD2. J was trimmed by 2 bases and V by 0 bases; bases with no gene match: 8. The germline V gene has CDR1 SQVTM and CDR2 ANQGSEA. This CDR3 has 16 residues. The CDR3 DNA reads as TGCAGCGTTGAAGATGACGCAGGGACTACCACAGATACGCAGTATTTT. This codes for CSVEDDAGTTTDTQYF.

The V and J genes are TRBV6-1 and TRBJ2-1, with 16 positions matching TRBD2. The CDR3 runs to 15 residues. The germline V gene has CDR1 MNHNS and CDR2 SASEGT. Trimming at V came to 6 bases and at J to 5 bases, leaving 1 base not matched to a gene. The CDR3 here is CASRGLAGGDNEQFF. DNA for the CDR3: TGTGCCAGCAGGGGACTAGCGGGAGGGGACAATGAGCAGTTCTTC.

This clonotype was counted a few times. CDR3 amino acids: CSVLGQGISYEQYF. As DNA, the CDR3 is TGCAGCGTCCTAGGACAGGGGATCTCCTACGAGCAGTACTTC. The rearrangement links TRBV29-1 to TRBJ2-7; 9 bases map to TRBD1. V was clipped by 6 bases and J by 0 bases; unmatched bases: 6. Germline V CDR1 and CDR2: SQVTM, ANQGSEA. The CDR3 extends over 14 amino acids.

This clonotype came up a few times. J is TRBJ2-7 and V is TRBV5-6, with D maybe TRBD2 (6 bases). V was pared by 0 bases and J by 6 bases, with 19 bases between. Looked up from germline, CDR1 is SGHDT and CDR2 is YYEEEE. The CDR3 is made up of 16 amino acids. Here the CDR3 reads CASSLGQPLLGLEQYF. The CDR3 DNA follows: TGTGCCAGCAGCTTGGGACAGCCACTACTGGGACTCGAGCAGTACTTC.

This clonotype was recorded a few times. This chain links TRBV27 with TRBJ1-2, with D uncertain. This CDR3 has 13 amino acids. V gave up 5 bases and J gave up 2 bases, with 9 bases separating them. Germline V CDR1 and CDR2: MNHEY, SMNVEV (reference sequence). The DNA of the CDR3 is TGTGCCAGCAGTCCTAATGCGAACTATGGCTACACCTTC. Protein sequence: CASSPNANYGYTF.

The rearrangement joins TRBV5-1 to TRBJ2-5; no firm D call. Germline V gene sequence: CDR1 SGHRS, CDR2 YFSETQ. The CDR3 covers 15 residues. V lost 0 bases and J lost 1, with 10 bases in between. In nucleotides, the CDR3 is TGCGCCAGCAGCTTGGTCGAGGTAGGCCAAGAGACCCAGTACTTC. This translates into CASSLVEVGQETQYF.

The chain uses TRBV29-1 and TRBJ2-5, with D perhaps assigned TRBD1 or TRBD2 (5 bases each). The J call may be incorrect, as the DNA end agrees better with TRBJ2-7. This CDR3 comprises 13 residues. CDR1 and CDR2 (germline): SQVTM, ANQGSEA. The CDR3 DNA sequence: TGCAGCGTAGGGGAGAATATGGGATACGAGCAGTACTTC. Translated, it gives CSVGENMGYEQYF.

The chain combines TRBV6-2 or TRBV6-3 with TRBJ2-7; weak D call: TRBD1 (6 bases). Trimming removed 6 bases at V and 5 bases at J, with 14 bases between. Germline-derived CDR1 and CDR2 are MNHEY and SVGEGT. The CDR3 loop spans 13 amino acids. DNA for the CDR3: TGTGCCAGCAGCCGACCAGGGGTGCACGAGCAGTACTTC. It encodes CASSRPGVHEQYF.

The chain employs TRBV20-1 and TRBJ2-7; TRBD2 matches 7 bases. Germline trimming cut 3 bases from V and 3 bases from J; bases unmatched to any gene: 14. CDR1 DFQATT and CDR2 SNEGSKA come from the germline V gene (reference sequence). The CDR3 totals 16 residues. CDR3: CSASFPGGSFFYEQYF. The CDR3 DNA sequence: TGCAGTGCTAGCTTCCCGGGCGGGAGTTTTTTCTACGAGCAGTACTTC.